These 5 T cell receptor beta chains originate from one sample sequenced in a study of blood T cell repertoires in COVID-19. Repertoires were generated with immunoSEQ multiplex PCR, while TCRdb's copy carries only in-frame clones and drops some. The data show over 200,000 clones, with roughly four fifths seen just once and about 9% held by the top ten. Input material: PBMCs or T cells enriched from blood (not recorded which). The receptors derive from a man aged 40-55 years who had recovered from COVID-19.

The CDR3 sequence: CASSNGGLNEKLFF. The CDR3 bases are TGCGCCAGCAGTAACGGAGGACTTAATGAAAAACTGTTTTTT. The genes are TRBV10-2 and TRBJ1-4; D is unresolved. V was pared by 5 bases and J by 4 bases, with 11 bases between. Germline CDR1 WSHSY, CDR2 SAAADI. The CDR3 totals 14 residues.

As concerns this clone: One end of the junction varies from germline; a read error may be responsible. This sequence joins TRBV29-1 and TRBJ1-3, with 7 bases aligning to TRBD1. The CDR3 consists of 14 residues. Germline V lookup: CDR1 SQVTM, CDR2 ANQGSEA. CDR3 sequence reads: CSVQETGPGNTIYF. CDR3 bases: TGCAGCGTTCAAGAGACAGGGCCGGGAAACACCATATATTTT.

This clone occurred once. V gene TRBV29-1 combines with J gene TRBJ1-2; D not resolved. The CDR3 is made up of 13 amino acids. V was trimmed by 3 bases and J by 6 bases, leaving 14 bases between them. Germline lookup yields CDR1 SQVTM and CDR2 ANQGSEA. The CDR3 DNA is TGCAGCGTTGATTGGCCAGGCAGAAATGGCTACACCTTC. It translates to CSVDWPGRNGYTF.

This clone was picked up a small number of times. The V call is TRBV5-4, the J call TRBJ1-1; maybe TRBD1 (5 bases). Trimming removed 0 bases at V and 0 bases at J, with 6 bases between. The CDR3 is made up of 14 amino acids. CDR1 SGHNT and CDR2 YYREEE come from the germline V gene (reference sequence). The DNA for the CDR3 is TGTGCCAGCAGCTTGGTAGGGGTGAACACTGAAGCTTTCTTT. Its protein is CASSLVGVNTEAFF.

The chain links TRBV10-3 to TRBJ1-5; 7 positions agree with TRBD1. The germline gives CDR1 ENHRY, CDR2 SYGVKD. The V segment lost 10 bases and the J segment 3 bases; nucleotides outside the gene matches: 6. This CDR3 contains 13 residues. The CDR3 DNA sequence: TGTGCCACTGGACAGGAGGACAATCAGCCCCAGCATTTT. It codes for CATGQEDNQPQHF.